This T cell receptor (beta chain) was identified in a study of cytomegalovirus exposure and HLA in healthy donors. Donors sampled were nominally healthy, though unrecorded immune exposures were likely. The ends lost 5 bases at V and 6 bases at J; junction bases unmatched: 7. CDR1 and CDR2 from the germline V gene are SQVTM and ANQGSEA. This CDR3 spans 14 amino acids. Primers: 60 Vbeta forward and 13 Jbeta reverse. This table comes from immunoSEQ multiplex PCR, and its TCRdb copy is limited to in-frame clones, with some not included. The sample consists of tens of thousands of clones, 65% to 85% of them appearing once.

The rearrangement uses TRBV29-1 and TRBJ2-1, with 10 bases fitting TRBD1. Specimen: PBMCs. The sequence was obtained from a woman aged 30 to 39 in good health and CMV-seronegative. DNA for the CDR3: TGCAGCGTTCACCAGCGGGACAGGGGCAATGAGCAGTTCTTC. Protein sequence: CSVHQRDRGNEQFF.